Included here is one TCR beta chain sequence, with context. The sample holds a few counts of this clone. Its antigen is currently not known. Qualities for individual bases were not recorded, and no much larger clone is one base off. The trim is 2 bases for V and 0 bases for J, with a gap of 6 bases between the germline ends. From a lookup of the germline V gene, CDR1 and CDR2 are SGDLS and YYNGEE. Taken from cysteine to phenylalanine, the CDR3 has 14 residues. CDR3 DNA is the only sequence kept; it has 42 bases, read in frame from the first base. On a MiSeq, deep resolution sequencing aimed for a depth between 1 in 1 million and 1 in 200,000 T cells, with each clonotype covered approximately 9.8x on average. The immunoSEQ hsTCRB Kit was used to generate the TCR beta libraries. The authors processed their data as follows. ImmunoSEQ Data Assistant and ImmunoSEQ Analyzer were used for data analysis, and V, D and J genes were assigned according to IMGT definitions. Clonality was computed as one minus normalized Shannon entropy of productive rearrangement frequencies, ranging from 0 to 1. Public clonotype analysis was restricted to overrepresented clonotypes comprising at least 0.05% of each patient's repertoire. Roughly 13 age-matched healthy donor repertoires from immuneACCESS were used as controls for clonality. Sourced from immuneACCESS, this table was stored by TCRdb with only in-frame sequences that have V and J called. A share of the clones is absent; for the studies checked, an unresolved V gene accounts for under half, and the remainder has no known explanation. The DNA was the basis for D and trimming; V, J and clone size are from that table. The sample records 97,000 or so clones, around four fifths of which are singletons. Jointly, the top ten make up 25% to 40% of the sample.

The time point label, as the study defines it: 12 months on ibrutinib. For TCR beta library preparation, around 2 micrograms of genomic DNA were isolated from cryopreserved PBMCs. High-throughput TCR beta sequencing was performed on longitudinal blood samples from CLL patients receiving ibrutinib monotherapy. Patients were enrolled in a phase 2 open-label single-center ibrutinib monotherapy trial. This sample was taken from a study of cytotoxic CD8 clonotypes in ibrutinib-treated CLL (dated by TCRdb to about 2021). For context, the study as a whole: The cohort had about a dozen relapsed/refractory and roughly 15 treatment-naive patients; some 17 were IGHV unmutated. Responses were partial in around 25 patients and complete in 2; after median approximately 69 months follow-up, about 15 stayed in remission and approximately 12 progressed. Response samples were taken after a median of approximately eleven months on treatment, ranging from about 6 to 40 months. On average, each sample had some 260,000 productive templates and 96,000 or so productive rearrangements. Longitudinal samples were available for about 30% of the roughly 86 trial participants. Cryopreserved peripheral blood mononuclear cells were collected before treatment, at response, and at either disease progression or sustained remission. Patients were still on ibrutinib when every remission and progressive disease sample was collected.

The paper as a whole reports these results and caveats: Clonality increased at ibrutinib response, stayed stable in sustained remission, and fell back toward baseline at progression. Lymph node repertoires were not examined, and the timing of sampling was not matched between patients in sustained remission and those whose disease progressed. Public clonotypes were rare and either shrank or stayed stable during treatment, and the rise in clonality at ibrutinib response reflected expansion of private clonotypes. Baseline clonality exceeded that of age-matched healthy donors and correlated strongly with circulating CD8+ T-cell counts.

The chain was built from TRBV9 and TRBJ1-3, with the D segment identity uncertain. The sequencing used PBMCs, collected after 12 months of ibrutinib treatment. The sequence derives from a human donor with chronic lymphocytic leukemia. The nucleotide sequence is given as TGTGCCAGCAGCGTTCAAGACTCTGGAAACACCATATATTTT. Translated, it gives CASSVQDSGNTIYF.